This T cell receptor (beta chain) was recovered during a study of T cells after yellow fever vaccination. As TCR cDNA was made by 5'RACE template switching, a universal primer site and UMIs were added. TCRdb recomputed calls from the 5' RACE reads with MiXCR, one row per CDR3 protein. This repertoire shows under 55,000 distinct CDR3 sequences, roughly 7.1% found once; its top ten account for about 15%. Study-wide findings and caveats: Abundant clonotypes from the bulk population could get into FACS-sorted repertoires as contaminants. Post-booster repertoires again held most primary-vaccination clones (roughly 96% CD4, 85% to 90% CD8). There was a small share of clonotypes that showed up in both the CD4 and CD8 compartments.

The ends were cut back, 0 bases at V and 3 bases at J, with 22 bases in the middle. The germline gives CDR1 SGDLS, CDR2 YYNGEE. The CDR3 extends over 19 amino acids. Specimen: CD8+ T cells not binding an NS4B(214-222) dextramer, sorted from PBMCs, collected 45 days after the yellow fever booster vaccination. The receptor comes from a man younger than 45 who received the YFV17D yellow fever vaccine. This chain joins TRBV9 and TRBJ2-1, with D perhaps TRBD2 (5 bases). CDR3 amino acids: CASSVAKVAGGPNYNEQFF. In DNA form, the CDR3 reads TGTGCCAGCAGCGTAGCTAAGGTAGCAGGAGGACCAAACTACAATGAGCAGTTCTTC. Combining the CDR3 with reference TRBV9 and TRBJ2-1 gives the whole variable domain DSGVTQTPKHLITATGQRVTLRCSPRSGDLSVYWYQQSLDQGLQFLIQYYNGEERAKGNILERFSAQQFPDLHSELNLSSLELGDSALYFCASSVAKVAGGPNYNEQFFGPGTRLTVL.